This TCR beta chain was documented in a study of blood T cell repertoires in COVID-19. Overall study context: Donors in the United States, Italy and Spain gave samples during acute or convalescent COVID-19.

In the authors' methods: Estimation of nucleated cell counts relied on the amplification of reference gene primers. Repertoires were generated with immunoSEQ multiplex PCR, while TCRdb's copy carries only in-frame clones and drops some. The V and J calls and the clone size are those of that table, but D and trimming were determined from the DNA. The table lists 250,000 to 400,000 clones, around 88% of them singletons, with 1.5% to 2% in the top ten. Seattle patient enrollment occurred during active infection, with longitudinal follow-up thereafter. The V gene lost 0 bases and the J gene lost 4 bases, with 4 bases spanning the gap. This CDR3 region has 12 residues.

The chain joins TRBV12-3 or TRBV12-4 to TRBJ2-7; D uncertain. This receptor was obtained from a woman aged 25 to 39 with COVID-19, enrolled during active disease. The sequenced sample consisted of peripheral blood. The CDR3: CASSLASYEQYF. The CDR3, as DNA: TGTGCCAGCAGTTTAGCATCTTACGAGCAGTACTTC.